Listed below are T cell receptor beta chains from one sample, sequenced in a study of Tregs in tolerant kidney transplant recipients. Measured with immunoSEQ multiplex PCR; TCRdb has only the in-frame clones, and not every one. The data show about 83,000 clones, 95% to 98% seen once. Sequencing used CD4+ T cells from blood, obtained before the transplant. The receptors were gathered from a human donor who received a combined kidney and bone marrow transplant. Both conserved end residues are trimmed from each CDR3. Not every row has a clone size; where given, it reads once, few, many or a size class.

size,V,J,CDR3
.,TRBV19,TRBJ1-5,ATKQVYSNQPQH
.,TRBV7-3,TRBJ1-2,ASSPTPRRDFYGYT
.,TRBV7-2,TRBJ2-5,ASSRSETQY
.,TRBV18,TRBJ1-2,ASSPSSDRDYGYT
.,TRBV29-1,TRBJ2-1,SVVKGLAGGFEQF
.,TRBV9,TRBJ2-2,ASNGIADLNTGELF
.,TRBV7-8,TRBJ2-1,ASNPKASGGYNEQF
.,TRBV5-1,TRBJ1-2,ASTPGSYYGYT
.,TRBV11-1,TRBJ2-3,ASSFPRTGGTTDTQY
.,TRBV9,TRBJ1-2,ASSVGWGQGDYGYT
.,TRBV5-4,TRBJ2-5,ASSLAPGTGMSETQY
.,TRBV5-6,TRBJ2-2,ASNIQGRSTGELF
.,TRBV30,TRBJ2-5,AWSVLAPQLTQY
.,TRBV30,TRBJ2-2,AWSPSFGTGVTGELF
once,TRBV4-1,TRBJ2-1,ASNPKTGYNEQF
.,TRBV2,TRBJ2-3,ASRSIAGGQTDTQY
once,TRBV29-1,TRBJ1-2,SVGQGNGYT
.,TRBV27,TRBJ2-3,ASRLIPGTGAHDTQY
.,TRBV7-2,TRBJ1-1,ASSRQWNTEAF
.,TRBV5-6,TRBJ1-4,ASRTGTGREKLF
.,TRBV19,TRBJ2-7,ASSPRTASYEQY
.,TRBV1,TRBJ2-1,TSSQGGGEQF